This TCR beta chain was documented in a study of human thymus T cells. Data came from immunoSEQ multiplex PCR; TCRdb stores just in-frame clones and leaves some out. This table holds 45,000 to 75,000 clones, approximately 93% found once. Corrective surgery for congenital heart defects was being performed on the healthy Finnish infants who were the donors. Looked up from germline, CDR1 is LGHNA and CDR2 is YSLEER. The CDR3 has 17 amino acids. Trimming removed 0 bases from V and 4 bases from J, with 18 bases in between. The specimen sequenced was blood. The clonotype comes from a boy in the first two years of life with a congenital heart defect but otherwise immunologically healthy. The V and J genes are TRBV4-3 and TRBJ1-2; no firm D call. CDR3 amino acids: CASSQDFEWVGVYGYTF. In nucleotides, the CDR3 is TGCGCCAGCAGCCAAGACTTCGAGTGGGTCGGCGTCTATGGCTACACCTTC.